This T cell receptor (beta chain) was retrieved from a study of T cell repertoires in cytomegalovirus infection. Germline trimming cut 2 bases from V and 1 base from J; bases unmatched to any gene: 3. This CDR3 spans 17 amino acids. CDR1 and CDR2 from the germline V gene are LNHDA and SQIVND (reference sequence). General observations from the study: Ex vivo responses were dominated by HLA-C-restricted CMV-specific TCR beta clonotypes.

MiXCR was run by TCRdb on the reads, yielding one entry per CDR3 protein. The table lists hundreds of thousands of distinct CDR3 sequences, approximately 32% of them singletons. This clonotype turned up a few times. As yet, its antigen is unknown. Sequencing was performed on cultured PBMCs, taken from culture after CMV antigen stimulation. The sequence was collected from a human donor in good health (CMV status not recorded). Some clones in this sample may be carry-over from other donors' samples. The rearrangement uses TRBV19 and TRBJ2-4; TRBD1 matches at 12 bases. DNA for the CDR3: TGTGCCAGTAGTATAAGGGACAGGGGGCCGGCCAAAAACATTCAGTACTTC. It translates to CASSIRDRGPAKNIQYF.